Shown below are 24 T cell receptor beta chains from a single sample sequenced in a study of cytomegalovirus exposure and HLA in healthy donors. Amplification used 60 Vbeta primers and 13 Jbeta primers. Profiling relied on immunoSEQ multiplex PCR, and the TCRdb table lists in-frame clones only, not all of them. The data contain approximately 73,000 clones, 60% to 80% of them singletons. Sequenced material: PBMCs. The receptors here all came from a woman aged 35 to 49 in good health and CMV-seropositive.

This clone was observed once. This rearrangement joins TRBV19 to TRBJ1-1; no firm D call. V was trimmed by 5 bases and J by 2 bases, leaving 18 bases between them. CDR3 length: 16 amino acids. Germline V gene data show CDR1 as LNHDA and CDR2 as SQIVND (reference sequence). CDR3 nucleotide sequence: TGTGCCAGTAGTTTGTTGTTTACCGGAGCTAACACTGAAGCTTTCTTT. Residues: CASSLLFTGANTEAFF.

The chain carries TRBV9 and TRBJ2-3, with D unclear. This CDR3 has 13 residues. V dropped 2 bases and J dropped 0 bases, with 4 bases sitting between them. Germline CDR1 is SGDLS and CDR2 is YYNGEE. This chain's CDR3 is CASSVGSTDTQYF. The CDR3 coding sequence is TGTGCCAGCAGCGTCGGGAGCACAGATACGCAGTATTTT.

The chain carries TRBV11-2 and TRBJ2-5; 12 bases line up with TRBD2. V lost 1 base, J lost 4 bases, and 4 bases stayed unmatched. Germline V gene sequence: CDR1 SGHAT, CDR2 FQNNGV. There are 16 residues in the CDR3. In DNA form, the CDR3 reads TGTGCCAGCAGCTTAGGGACTAGCGGGAACGGAGAGACCCAGTACTTC. Translation: CASSLGTSGNGETQYF.

The chain uses TRBV5-6 and TRBJ1-2; 7 bases match TRBD1. Trimming took 0 bases from V and 4 from J; bases not matched to a gene: 3. From germline, CDR1 is SGHDT and CDR2 YYEEEE. The CDR3 is made up of 14 amino acids. The CDR3 nucleotides read TGTGCCAGCAGCTTGGTTAGGGGGCCCTATGGCTACACCTTC. The encoded protein is CASSLVRGPYGYTF.

CDR3 coding DNA: TGTGCCAGCAGTTCGACAGGGCGAGCTAACTATGGCTACACCTTC. Translated: CASSSTGRANYGYTF. The chain couples TRBV6-5 to TRBJ1-2; TRBD1 aligns across 7 bases. The junction had 5 bases not matched to a gene; V was cut back by 4 bases and J by 0 bases. Germline V gives CDR1 MNHEY, CDR2 SVGAGI. The CDR3 loop spans 15 amino acids.

The chain joins TRBV5-5 to TRBJ1-3; D is possibly TRBD1 (5 bases). This CDR3 is built from 14 residues. CDR1 is SGHKS and CDR2 is YYEKEE in the germline V gene (reference sequence). Trimming cost V 5 bases and J 4 bases, with 13 bases left between them. CDR3 protein: CASSLGHIGNTIYF. CDR3 nucleotides: TGTGCCAGCAGTTTAGGACATATCGGAAACACCATATATTTT.

The rearrangement uses TRBV5-1 and TRBJ2-1; 15 bases are a match to TRBD2. Unmatched junction bases numbered 7, after V lost 4 bases and J lost 8 bases. From germline, CDR1 is SGHRS and CDR2 YFSETQ. This CDR3 is 16 amino acids long. CDR3 sequence (DNA): TGCGCCAGCAGCGATGAGGGACTAGCGGGAGGTTATGAGCAGTTCTTC. Translating gives CASSDEGLAGGYEQFF. The full variable domain, with the rest looked up from reference TRBV5-1 and TRBJ2-1, is KAGVTQTPRYLIKTRGQQVTLSCSPISGHRSVSWYQQTPGQGLQFLFEYFSETQRNKGNFPGRFSGRQFSNSRSEMNVSTLELGDSALYLCASSDEGLAGGYEQFFGPGTRLTVL.

The rearrangement links TRBV30 to TRBJ2-7; 7 bases fit TRBD1. CDR1 GTSNPN and CDR2 SVGIG come from the germline V gene (reference sequence). J was trimmed by 0 bases and V by 3 bases; bases with no gene match: 2. This CDR3 region has 13 residues. The CDR3 here is CAWRGQSSYEQYF. Here the CDR3 DNA reads TGTGCCTGGAGGGGACAGTCCTCCTACGAGCAGTACTTC.

V is TRBV7-6 and J is TRBJ2-3; 9 nucleotides line up with TRBD2. From germline, CDR1 is SGHVS and CDR2 FNYEAQ. The CDR3 totals 17 residues. J gave up 0 bases and V 1 base, and 5 bases lay outside the gene matches. The CDR3 is CASSLVASGRSTDTQYF. CDR3 DNA: TGTGCCAGCAGCTTAGTGGCGAGCGGGAGGAGCACAGATACGCAGTATTTT.

This clone turned up a few times. DNA for the CDR3: TGTGCCAGCAGCTCAACAATCTCCTACGAGCAGTACTTC. Amino acid sequence: CASSSTISYEQYF. The rearrangement joins TRBV5-4 to TRBJ2-7; D remains ambiguous. The CDR3 spans 13 residues. V lost 3 bases and J 0 bases, leaving 7 bases between the germline ends. The germline V gene encodes CDR1 SGHNT and CDR2 YYREEE (reference sequence).

The chain employs TRBV2 and TRBJ1-1; the match to TRBD1 covers 8 bases. The ends lost 7 bases at V and 6 bases at J; junction bases unmatched: 7. Germline loops: CDR1 SNHLY, CDR2 FYNNEI. The CDR3 length is 13 residues. CDR3 amino acids: CASIPGGAPEAFF. CDR3 sequence (DNA): TGTGCCAGCATCCCAGGGGGCGCCCCTGAAGCTTTCTTT. The entire variable domain, with the rest obtained from reference TRBV2 and TRBJ1-1, is as follows: EPEVTQTPSHQVTQMGQEVILRCVPISNHLYFYWYRQILGQKVEFLVSFYNNEISEKSEIFDDQFSVERPDGSNFTLKIRSTKLEDSAMYFCASIPGGAPEAFFGQGTRLTVV.

V is TRBV27 and J is TRBJ1-2; the D gene is possibly TRBD1 (6 bases). This CDR3 is built from 17 residues. Germline CDR1 and CDR2: MNHEY and SMNVEV (reference sequence). The V gene lost 6 bases and the J gene lost 8 bases, with 28 bases spanning the gap. The CDR3 here is CASRTDQDSVYIGGYTF. The CDR3 nucleotides are TGTGCCAGCAGAACAGACCAGGACAGTGTTTATATCGGGGGCTACACCTTC.

The J gene is TRBJ1-1, the V gene TRBV5-1, with 8 bases identical to TRBD1. The CDR3 runs 17 residues. Germline trimming cut 3 bases from V and 3 bases from J; bases unmatched to any gene: 13. CDR1 SGHRS and CDR2 YFSETQ come from the germline V gene. In DNA, the CDR3 is TGCGCCAGCAGCTCGACATCCGGGACAGGTCCGGACACTGAAGCTTTCTTT. It is translated as CASSSTSGTGPDTEAFF.

This chain joins TRBV2 and TRBJ1-2, with 10 bases identical to TRBD1. The CDR3 consists of 16 residues. CDR1 is SNHLY and CDR2 is FYNNEI in the germline V gene. The J segment lost 0 bases and the V segment lost 4 bases, leaving 5 bases of the junction unmatched. Written as DNA, the CDR3 is TGTGCCAGCAGTGGACAGGGGGCCATTTCTAACTATGGCTACACCTTC. This translates into CASSGQGAISNYGYTF.

The chain has TRBV29-1 and TRBJ1-2; D is undetermined. CDR3 length: 12 amino acids. V lost 0 bases and J lost 4, with 6 bases in between. The germline gives CDR1 SQVTM, CDR2 ANQGSEA. CDR3 region: CSVEESVYGYTF. DNA of the CDR3: TGCAGCGTTGAAGAGTCCGTCTATGGCTACACCTTC.

The chain employs TRBV5-1 and TRBJ2-7; 7 bases match TRBD1. CDR3 size: 13 residues. V lost 3 bases to trimming and J lost 6 bases; unmatched junction nucleotides: 6. Germline V gene data show CDR1 as SGHRS and CDR2 as YFSETQ. The CDR3 DNA follows: TGCGCCAGCAGCTCAAGGGACAGCGGCGAGCAGTACTTC. Its translation is CASSSRDSGEQYF.

V and J are TRBV30 and TRBJ1-1; 8 bases align to TRBD1. V gave up 3 bases and J gave up 11 bases; unmatched junction bases: 17. This CDR3 has 15 amino acids. CDR1 is GTSNPN, CDR2 SVGIG, per germline (reference sequence). CDR3 protein: CAWRAPGTGGGGAFF. CDR3 DNA: TGTGCCTGGAGAGCCCCCGGGACAGGAGGGGGAGGGGCTTTCTTT.

V gene TRBV28 combines with J gene TRBJ1-2; 11 bases agree with TRBD1. After removal of 6 bases from V and 3 bases from J, the junction contained 9 bases not matched to a gene. Germline CDR1 is MDHEN and CDR2 is SYDVKM. CDR3 length: 16 residues. The DNA of the CDR3 is TGTGCCAGCAGGATCGCCGGGACAGGGGGTTACTATGGCTACACCTTC. Amino acids: CASRIAGTGGYYGYTF.

The rearrangement links TRBV2 to TRBJ1-2; 9 bases are a match to TRBD1. Trimming took 10 bases from V and 13 from J; bases not matched to a gene: 10. This CDR3 is 11 amino acids long. Germline V CDR1 and CDR2: SNHLY, FYNNEI. The CDR3 sequence: CAIHGTGSLTF. DNA of the CDR3: TGTGCCATACACGGGACAGGGTCCCTCACCTTC.

For the CDR3, the DNA is TGTGCCTGGAGTGCGAACCGCCTCCGGGTTAGAGATTACAGGAGACTTAGCAATCAGCCCCAGCATTTT. Protein sequence: CAWSANRLRVRDYRRLSNQPQHF. The gene calls are TRBV30 and TRBJ1-5; maybe TRBD1 (5 bases). With 1 base removed from V and 0 bases from J, the gap between germline ends came to 34 bases. This CDR3 has 23 residues. The germline V gene has CDR1 GTSNPN and CDR2 SVGIG (reference sequence).

This sequence joins TRBV7-8 and TRBJ2-7, with D perhaps matching TRBD1 (6 bases). V dropped 0 bases and J dropped 9 bases, with 21 bases sitting between them. This CDR3 region has 16 residues. From germline, CDR1 is SGHVS and CDR2 FQNEAQ. The CDR3 spells CASSLASSGTTRGQYF. The CDR3 DNA is TGTGCCAGCAGCTTAGCATCCTCCGGGACAACTCGGGGGCAGTACTTC.

This chain connects TRBV7-7 to TRBJ2-5; D gene ambiguous. Germline V gives CDR1 SSHAT, CDR2 FNYEAQ (reference sequence). This CDR3 is 15 amino acids long. The ends were cut back, 5 bases at V and 0 bases at J, with 13 bases in the middle. The CDR3 loop reads CASSPEWAYQETQYF. The CDR3 DNA is TGTGCCAGCAGCCCCGAGTGGGCGTACCAAGAGACCCAGTACTTC.

In the case of this clone: Distinct nucleotide sequences in the sample also encode this CDR3. V and J are TRBV25-1 and TRBJ2-5, with D possibly TRBD1 on 6 matching bases. V dropped 4 bases and J dropped 3 bases, with 12 bases sitting between them. Germline V gene data show CDR1 as MGHDK and CDR2 as SYGVNS. This CDR3 is 14 amino acids long. CDR3 in DNA: TGTGCCAGCAGTGTAACCCGGGACAAAGAGACCCAGTACTTC. Its protein is CASSVTRDKETQYF.

The chain couples TRBV6-1 to TRBJ1-3; D gene unclear. Germline loops: CDR1 MNHNS, CDR2 SASEGT. The CDR3 totals 14 residues. The ends were cut back, 6 bases at V and 0 bases at J, with 9 bases in the middle. CDR3 protein: CASSLLLSGNTIYF. In DNA, the CDR3 is TGTGCCAGCAGCCTACTACTCTCTGGAAACACCATATATTTT.